A selection of T cell receptor beta chains follows, all from one sample in a study of OX40 agonist ivuxolimab in advanced cancers. Repertoires were generated with immunoSEQ multiplex PCR, while TCRdb's copy carries only in-frame clones and drops some. The table has around 60,000 clones, roughly nine tenths seen once. The sequencing here drew on CD4+ or CD8+ T cells sorted from blood, taken in a trial of the OX40 agonist ivuxolimab. The receptor set was obtained from an adult with an advanced solid tumor such as melanoma, head and neck, liver or kidney cancer. Both conserved end residues are part of each CDR3. The D gene is left open where the match is weak. Rows give clone size only sometimes, using once, few, many, or a class for an expanded clone.

14,TRBJ2-1,TRBV29-1,TRBD2,.,CSVVPTGGPSEQFF,TGCAGCGTTGTTCCGACGGGAGGGCCTAGTGAGCAGTTCTTC
16,TRBJ2-1,TRBV9,TRBD2,.,CASSVEFQAGRNEQFF,TGTGCCAGCAGCGTAGAGTTCCAGGCCGGGAGGAATGAGCAGTTCTTC
14,TRBJ1-2,TRBV5-6,.,.,CASSLAASNYGYTF,TGTGCCAGCAGCTTGGCCGCTTCTAACTATGGCTACACCTTC
16,TRBJ2-7,TRBV4-2,.,.,CASSQEALGNSYEQYF,TGTGCCAGCAGCCAAGAGGCCTTGGGGAACTCCTACGAGCAGTACTTC
16,TRBJ1-3,TRBV5-1,.,.,CASSWDGTSPANTIYF,TGCGCCAGCAGCTGGGACGGGACCTCACCGGCCAACACCATATATTTT
15,TRBJ2-7,TRBV28,.,.,CASTTPPATFYEQYF,TGTGCCAGCACCACCCCTCCGGCAACGTTCTACGAGCAGTACTTC
15,TRBJ2-7,TRBV4-1,TRBD1,.,CASSPRQGAFYEQYF,TGCGCCAGCAGCCCCCGACAGGGGGCTTTCTACGAGCAGTACTTC
12,TRBJ2-1,TRBV6-6,.,.,CASSYSSDEQFF,TGTGCCAGCAGTTACTCGAGCGATGAGCAGTTCTTC
16,TRBJ2-3,TRBV11-2,.,.,CASSLGWDLTTDTQYF,TGTGCCAGCAGCTTAGGTTGGGACTTGACCACAGATACGCAGTATTTT
13,TRBJ2-1,TRBV29-1,TRBD2,.,CSGAGAPGNEQFF,TGCAGCGGAGCGGGGGCCCCGGGTAATGAGCAGTTCTTC
15,TRBJ2-1,TRBV5-1,.,.,CASSLYQGSYNEQFF,TGCGCCAGCAGCCTCTACCAGGGTTCCTACAATGAGCAGTTCTTC
13,TRBJ1-1,TRBV9,.,.,CASSEGGNTEAFF,TGTGCCAGCAGCGAAGGAGGTAACACTGAAGCTTTCTTT
14,TRBJ1-5,TRBV27,.,.,CASSLRDGSQPQHF,TGTGCCAGCAGTTTAAGGGACGGGAGTCAGCCCCAGCATTTT
14,TRBJ1-6,TRBV28,TRBD1,.,CASSLTGGGSPLHF,TGTGCCAGCAGCCTCACAGGGGGTGGTTCACCCCTCCACTTT
12,TRBJ2-2,TRBV7-9,.,.,CASRGQTGELFF,TGTGCCAGCAGGGGGCAAACCGGGGAGCTGTTTTTT
12,TRBJ2-7,TRBV5-1,.,.,CASSWADGEQYF,TGCGCCAGCAGCTGGGCAGATGGTGAGCAGTACTTC
13,TRBJ1-5,TRBV28,.,.,CASSLSGNQPQHF,TGTGCCAGCAGTTTGTCTGGAAATCAGCCCCAGCATTTT
15,TRBJ2-1,TRBV6-4,TRBD2,.,CASSTLAGSYNEQFF,TGTGCCAGCAGTACTCTAGCGGGATCCTACAATGAGCAGTTCTTC
15,TRBJ2-3,TRBV7-2,TRBD2,.,CASSSLAGGLDTQYF,TGTGCCAGCAGCTCACTAGCGGGGGGGCTCGATACGCAGTATTTT
13,TRBJ2-1,TRBV7-3,.,.,CASSSLWSADQFF,TGTGCCAGCAGCTCTCTTTGGTCAGCCGACCAGTTCTTC
15,TRBJ2-7,TRBV6-5,.,.,CASSPAVHTGYEQYF,TGTGCCAGCAGTCCCGCCGTCCATACTGGGTACGAGCAGTACTTC
14,TRBJ2-1,TRBV27,TRBD2,.,CASSLPGTSWEQFF,TGTGCCAGCAGTTTACCGGGGACTAGCTGGGAGCAGTTCTTC
12,TRBJ1-5,TRBV11-2,.,.,CASSLDGQPQHF,TGTGCCAGCAGCTTAGATGGTCAGCCCCAGCATTTT
14,TRBJ1-1,TRBV14,.,.,CASSLAGRNTEAFF,TGTGCCAGCAGCCTCGCAGGGCGGAACACTGAAGCTTTCTTT
15,TRBJ2-7,TRBV2,TRBD1,once,CASSEAEDRVPEQYF,TGTGCCAGCAGTGAAGCCGAAGACAGGGTCCCCGAGCAGTACTTC
14,TRBJ1-4,TRBV10-3,.,.,CAISAGITNEKLFF,TGTGCCATCAGCGCAGGGATAACTAATGAAAAACTGTTTTTT
12,TRBJ2-1,TRBV7-6,TRBD1,.,CASSLTGVEQFF,TGTGCCAGCAGCTTAACAGGGGTCGAGCAGTTCTTC
16,TRBJ2-2,TRBV7-6,TRBD1,.,CASTPLLDRVTGELFF,TGTGCCAGCACCCCGTTGTTGGACAGGGTCACCGGGGAGCTGTTTTTT
14,TRBJ2-2,TRBV11-2,TRBD1,.,CASSLGQGARELFF,TGTGCCAGCAGCCTCGGACAGGGGGCCAGGGAGCTGTTTTTT
14,TRBJ2-3,TRBV6-4,.,.,CASSDGGGADTQYF,TGTGCCAGCAGCGACGGTGGCGGGGCCGATACGCAGTATTTT
10,TRBJ1-1,TRBV29-1,.,.,CSAGGGEAFF,TGCAGCGCCGGGGGGGGTGAAGCTTTCTTT
18,TRBJ2-2,TRBV2,.,.,CASRDTALGAQNTGELFF,TGTGCCAGCAGGGACACAGCATTGGGGGCCCAGAACACCGGGGAGCTGTTTTTT
13,TRBJ2-2,TRBV29-1,TRBD2,once,CSVSGRATGELFF,TGCAGCGTCAGCGGGAGGGCCACCGGGGAGCTGTTTTTT
14,TRBJ1-2,TRBV7-9,TRBD1,few,CASSLVGQSYGYTF,TGTGCCAGCAGCTTAGTGGGACAGAGTTATGGCTACACCTTC
13,TRBJ2-1,TRBV30,.,.,CAWSVHPGNEQFF,TGTGCCTGGAGTGTACATCCAGGGAATGAGCAGTTCTTC
13,TRBJ2-1,TRBV27,TRBD2,.,CASSLSTSGLQFF,TGTGCCAGCAGTTTATCTACTAGCGGGCTACAGTTCTTC
15,TRBJ1-4,TRBV5-1,.,once,CASSGYYATNEKLFF,TGCGCCAGCAGCGGCTACTATGCAACTAATGAAAAACTGTTTTTT
12,TRBJ2-7,TRBV9,.,.,CASGRSSYEQYF,TGTGCCAGCGGGAGGTCCTCCTACGAGCAGTACTTC
15,TRBJ1-2,TRBV6-1,.,.,CASSEARGGNYGYTF,TGTGCCAGCAGTGAAGCGAGGGGAGGCAACTATGGCTACACCTTC
14,TRBJ2-5,TRBV7-9,.,.,CASSPASDWETQYF,TGTGCCAGCAGCCCGGCCTCGGATTGGGAGACCCAGTACTTC
13,TRBJ2-1,TRBV5-4,.,once,CASSPGEYNEQFF,TGTGCCAGCAGCCCGGGAGAGTACAATGAGCAGTTCTTC
14,TRBJ2-2,TRBV27,TRBD1,.,CASSFYRGAGELFF,TGTGCCAGCAGTTTTTACAGGGGCGCCGGGGAGCTGTTTTTT
15,TRBJ2-7,TRBV28,TRBD1,.,CASRPGTGGFYEQYF,TGTGCCAGCAGACCCGGGACAGGGGGTTTCTACGAGCAGTACTTC
17,TRBJ1-5,TRBV19,.,.,CASSIATRGSMDQPQHF,TGTGCCAGTAGTATAGCAACGAGGGGATCCATGGATCAGCCCCAGCATTTT
15,TRBJ1-3,TRBV7-8,.,.,CASSLGTPSGNTIYF,TGTGCCAGCAGCCTCGGTACCCCCTCTGGAAACACCATATATTTT
14,TRBJ1-6,TRBV27,.,.,CATSLGLGNSPLHF,TGTGCCACCTCTTTGGGCCTAGGGAATTCACCCCTCCACTTT
15,TRBJ2-7,TRBV9,TRBD1,.,CASSEGTGGAYEQYF,TGTGCCAGCAGCGAGGGGACAGGGGGAGCCTACGAGCAGTACTTC